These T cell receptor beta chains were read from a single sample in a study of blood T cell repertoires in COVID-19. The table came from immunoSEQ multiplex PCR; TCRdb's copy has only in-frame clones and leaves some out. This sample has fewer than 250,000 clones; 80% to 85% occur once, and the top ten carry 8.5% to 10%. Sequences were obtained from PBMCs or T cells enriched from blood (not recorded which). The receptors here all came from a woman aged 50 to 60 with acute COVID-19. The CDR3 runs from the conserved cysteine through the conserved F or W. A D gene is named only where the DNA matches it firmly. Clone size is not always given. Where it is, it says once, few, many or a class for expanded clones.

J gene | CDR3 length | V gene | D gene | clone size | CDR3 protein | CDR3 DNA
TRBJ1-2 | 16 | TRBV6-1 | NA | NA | CASSGLGQPRNYGYTF | TGTGCCAGCAGTGGACTCGGACAGCCACGGAACTATGGCTACACCTTC
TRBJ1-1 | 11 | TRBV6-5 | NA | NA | CASRNRQEAFF | TGTGCCAGCAGAAATAGACAGGAAGCTTTCTTT
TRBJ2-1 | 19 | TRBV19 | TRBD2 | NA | CASSIRPGTSAQVTNEQFF | TGTGCCAGTAGTATACGTCCCGGGACTAGCGCGCAGGTGACAAATGAGCAGTTCTTC
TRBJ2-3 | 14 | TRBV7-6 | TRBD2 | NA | CASSLGGRPDTQYF | TGTGCCAGCAGCTTGGGCGGGAGGCCAGATACGCAGTATTTT
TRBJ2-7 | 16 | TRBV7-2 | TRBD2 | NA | CASSLMSGGLSYEQYF | TGTGCCAGCAGCTTAATGAGCGGGGGGCTTTCCTACGAGCAGTACTTC
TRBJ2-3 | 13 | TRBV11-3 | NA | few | CASSPGTRDTQYF | TGTGCCAGCAGCCCCGGTACTAGAGATACGCAGTATTTT
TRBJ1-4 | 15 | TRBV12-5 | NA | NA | CASGLPRREDEKLFF | TGTGCTAGTGGTTTGCCAAGGAGGGAGGACGAAAAACTGTTTTTT
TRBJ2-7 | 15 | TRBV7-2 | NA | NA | CASSHTEGAPYEQYF | TGTGCCAGCAGCCACACTGAAGGGGCCCCCTACGAGCAGTACTTC
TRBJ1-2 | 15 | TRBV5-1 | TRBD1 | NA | CASSLSGGANYGYTF | TGCGCCAGCAGCTTATCAGGGGGTGCTAACTATGGCTACACCTTC
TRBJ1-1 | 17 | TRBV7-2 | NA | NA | CASSKSPTGTSNTEAFF | TGTGCCAGCAGCAAAAGCCCAACCGGGACTTCGAACACTGAAGCTTTCTTT
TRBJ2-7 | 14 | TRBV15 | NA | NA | CATSVGGGSYEQYF | TGTGCCACCAGCGTGGGGGGCGGGAGTTACGAGCAGTACTTC
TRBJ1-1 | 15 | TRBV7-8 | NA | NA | CASSLERVGSTEAFF | TGTGCCAGCAGCTTAGAACGGGTGGGGAGCACTGAAGCTTTCTTT
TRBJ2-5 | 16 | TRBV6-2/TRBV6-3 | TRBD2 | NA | CASSSGTSGSGETQYF | TGTGCCAGCAGTTCAGGGACTAGCGGGAGTGGGGAGACCCAGTACTTC
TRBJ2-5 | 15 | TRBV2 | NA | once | CASSEMGLPTETQYF | TGTGCCAGCAGTGAAATGGGCTTGCCCACAGAGACCCAGTACTTC
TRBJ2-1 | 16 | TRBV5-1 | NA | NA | CASSLQAGSSYNEQFF | TGCGCCAGCAGCTTACAAGCGGGTAGCTCCTACAATGAGCAGTTCTTC
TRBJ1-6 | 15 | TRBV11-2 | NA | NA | CASSFPGRLRSPLHF | TGTGCCAGCAGCTTCCCCGGCAGGTTGAGATCACCCCTCCACTTT
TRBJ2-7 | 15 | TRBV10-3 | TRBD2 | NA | CAISGTSGSSYEQYF | TGTGCCATCAGTGGGACTAGCGGGAGTTCCTACGAGCAGTACTTC
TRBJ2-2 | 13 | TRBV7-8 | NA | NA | CASSPGLPGELFF | TGTGCCAGCAGCCCGGGACTGCCCGGGGAGCTGTTTTTT
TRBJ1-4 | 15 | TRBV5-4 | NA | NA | CASSLSGIYNEKLFF | TGTGCCAGCAGCTTGTCCGGGATCTATAATGAAAAACTGTTTTTT
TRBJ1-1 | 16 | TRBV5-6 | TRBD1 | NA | CASSYRTGQVNTEAFF | TGTGCCAGCAGCTACCGGACAGGGCAAGTGAACACTGAAGCTTTCTTT
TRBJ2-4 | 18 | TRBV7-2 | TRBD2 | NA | CASSLELAGGIGKNIQYF | TGTGCCAGCAGCCTCGAGTTAGCGGGAGGGATCGGCAAAAACATTCAGTACTTC
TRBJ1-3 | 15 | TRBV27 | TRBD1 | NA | CASSRGTGRGNTIYF | TGTGCCAGCAGCAGGGGGACAGGTCGTGGAAACACCATATATTTT
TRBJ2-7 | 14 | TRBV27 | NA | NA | CASAWGQSSYEQYF | TGTGCCAGCGCTTGGGGCCAATCCTCCTACGAGCAGTACTTC
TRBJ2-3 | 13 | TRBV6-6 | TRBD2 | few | CASSSLADDTQYF | TGTGCCAGCAGTTCCCTAGCGGATGATACGCAGTATTTT
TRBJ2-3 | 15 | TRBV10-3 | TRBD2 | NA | CAIKDIAGGTDTQYF | TGTGCCATCAAAGATATAGCGGGGGGGACAGATACGCAGTATTTT
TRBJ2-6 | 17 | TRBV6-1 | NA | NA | CASSERGLSSGANVLTF | TGTGCCAGCAGTGAACGAGGCCTGAGCTCTGGGGCCAACGTCCTGACTTTC
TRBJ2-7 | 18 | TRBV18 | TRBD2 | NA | CASSPYALAGLNSYEQYF | TGTGCCAGCTCACCATACGCACTAGCGGGCCTCAACTCCTACGAGCAGTACTTC
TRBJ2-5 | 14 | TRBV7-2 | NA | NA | CASTPGSAQETQYF | TGTGCCAGCACCCCGGGGTCAGCTCAAGAGACCCAGTACTTC
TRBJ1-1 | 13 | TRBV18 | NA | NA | CASSPSQEAEAFF | TGTGCCAGCTCACCCTCCCAGGAGGCTGAAGCTTTCTTT
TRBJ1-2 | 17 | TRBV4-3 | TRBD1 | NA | CASSSKGTQGASYGYTF | TGCGCCAGCAGTTCCAAAGGAACTCAGGGGGCGAGCTATGGCTACACCTTC
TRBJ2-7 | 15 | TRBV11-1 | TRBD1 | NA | CASSLVTGTAYEQYF | TGTGCCAGCAGCTTAGTAACCGGGACAGCGTACGAGCAGTACTTC
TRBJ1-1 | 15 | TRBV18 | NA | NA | CASSPTGFGDTEAFF | TGTGCCAGCTCACCAACAGGGTTTGGGGACACTGAAGCTTTCTTT
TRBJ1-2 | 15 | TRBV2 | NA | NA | CASSEGPPGFGGYTF | TGTGCCAGCAGTGAAGGGCCCCCAGGGTTCGGCGGCTACACCTTC
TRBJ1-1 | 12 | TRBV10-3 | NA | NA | CAISQGPAEAFF | TGTGCCATCAGTCAGGGGCCGGCTGAAGCTTTCTTT
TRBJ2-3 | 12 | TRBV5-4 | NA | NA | CASSISTDTQYF | TGTGCCAGCAGCATAAGCACAGATACGCAGTATTTT
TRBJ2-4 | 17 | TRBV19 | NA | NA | CASSIVGSNLAKNIQYF | TGTGCCAGTAGTATAGTTGGTAGTAACTTAGCCAAAAACATTCAGTACTTC
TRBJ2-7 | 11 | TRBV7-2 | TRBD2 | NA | CAIQRGDTQYF | TGTGCTATTCAACGGGGGGATACCCAGTACTTC
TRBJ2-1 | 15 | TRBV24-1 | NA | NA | CATNGSPSKGNEQFF | TGTGCCACCAACGGGAGTCCAAGCAAGGGCAATGAGCAGTTCTTC
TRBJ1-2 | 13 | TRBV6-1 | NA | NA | CASSEGGQNGYTF | TGTGCCAGCAGTGAAGGGGGACAAAATGGCTACACCTTC
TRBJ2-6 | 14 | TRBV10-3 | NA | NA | CAISDRAGANVLTF | TGTGCCATCAGTGACAGGGCTGGGGCCAACGTCCTGACTTTC
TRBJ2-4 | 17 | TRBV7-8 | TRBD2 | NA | CASSATSGSISKNIQYF | TGTGCCAGCAGCGCTACTAGCGGGAGCATTTCCAAAAACATTCAGTACTTC
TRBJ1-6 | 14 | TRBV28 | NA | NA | CASILGGQRSPLHF | TGTGCCAGCATTCTGGGGGGGCAGAGGTCACCCCTCCACTTT
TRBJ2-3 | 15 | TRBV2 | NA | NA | CASSLTPNPPDTQYF | TGTGCCAGCAGTCTAACCCCCAATCCACCAGATACGCAGTATTTT
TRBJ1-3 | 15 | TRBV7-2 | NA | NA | CASSLVGSSGNTIYF | TGTGCCAGCAGCTTAGTTGGCAGCTCTGGAAACACCATATATTTT
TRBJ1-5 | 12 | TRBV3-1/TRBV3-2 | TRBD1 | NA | CASSHRTGPHHF | TGTGCCAGCAGCCATAGGACAGGACCTCACCATTTT
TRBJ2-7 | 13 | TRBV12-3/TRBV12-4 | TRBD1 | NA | CASSDRGSSEQYF | TGTGCCAGTTCGGACAGGGGGTCTAGCGAGCAGTACTTC
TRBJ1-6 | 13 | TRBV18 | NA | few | CASSLHGGEALHF | TGTGCCAGCTCACTTCACGGGGGGGAGGCCCTCCACTTT
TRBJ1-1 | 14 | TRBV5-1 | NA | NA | CASSLPGLNTEAFF | TGCGCCAGCAGCTTACCGGGATTGAACACTGAAGCTTTCTTT
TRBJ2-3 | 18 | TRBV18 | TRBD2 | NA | CASSLGTSGGPSTDTQYF | TGTGCCAGCTCACTCGGGACTAGCGGGGGCCCTAGCACAGATACGCAGTATTTT
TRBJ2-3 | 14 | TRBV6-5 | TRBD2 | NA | CASRPTGGESTQYF | TGTGCCAGCAGACCCACTGGGGGGGAGAGTACGCAGTATTTT
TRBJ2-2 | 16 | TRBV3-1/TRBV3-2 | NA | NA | CASSHTGTRNTGELFF | TGTGCCAGCAGTCATACCGGGACAAGGAACACCGGGGAGCTGTTTTTT
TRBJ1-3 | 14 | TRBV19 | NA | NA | CASRSPGAGNTIYF | TGTGCCAGTAGATCCCCAGGCGCTGGAAACACCATATATTTT
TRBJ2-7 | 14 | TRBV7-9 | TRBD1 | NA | CASSLGGTVYEQYF | TGTGCCAGCAGCTTAGGTGGGACAGTCTACGAGCAGTACTTC
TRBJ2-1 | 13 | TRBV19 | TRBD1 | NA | CASGTGGRNEQFF | TGTGCCAGCGGGACAGGGGGCCGCAATGAGCAGTTCTTC
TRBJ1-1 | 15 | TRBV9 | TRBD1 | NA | CASSVGPGGNTEAFF | TGTGCCAGCAGCGTAGGACCAGGGGGGAACACTGAAGCTTTCTTT
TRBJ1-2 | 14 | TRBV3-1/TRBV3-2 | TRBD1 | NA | CASSLRQGRQGYTF | TGTGCCAGCAGCCTTCGACAGGGGAGACAAGGCTACACCTTC
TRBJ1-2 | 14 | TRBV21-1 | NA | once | CASSKSPGIYGYTF | TGTGCCAGCAGCAAAAGCCCGGGTATCTATGGCTACACCTTC
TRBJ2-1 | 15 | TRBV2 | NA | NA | CASSRRLGSYNEQFF | TGTGCCAGCAGTCGTCGACTAGGCTCCTACAATGAGCAGTTCTTC